Described below is a single TCR beta chain sequence and its context. The antigen is unknown. Repertoires were generated with immunoSEQ multiplex PCR, while TCRdb's copy carries only in-frame clones and drops some. The sample consists of more than 250,000 clones, about 87% of them appearing once. This record comes from a study of Ad26.COV2.S vaccination and SARS-CoV-2 variants. Overall study: Donor was assigned to the Ad26.COV2.S arm of trial COV1001. Study conclusions and caveats: Substantial post-vaccination breadth of spike-specific CD8+ and CD4+ T cell responses was reported. Assessments of TCR breadth and depth may have underestimated the total T cell responses.

Described treatment: some 20 received Ad26.COV2.S at low or high dose, single or two shots; 5 received placebo; per-sample allocation not given. Sampling occurred on day 63 after the first vaccine or placebo injection. This sample comprised peripheral blood, obtained in a trial of Ad26.COV2.S vaccine versus placebo. The receptor's source is a person aged 18-65 years who received the Ad26.COV2.S COVID-19 vaccine or a placebo.

The CDR3 DNA is TGTGCCAGCAGTTTGGGACAGGTCTATTATGGCTACACCTTC. It specifies CASSLGQVYYGYTF. The J gene is TRBJ1-2, the V gene TRBV28; 8 bases agree with TRBD1. Trimming took 3 bases from V and 5 from J; bases not matched to a gene: 5. From germline, CDR1 is MDHEN and CDR2 SYDVKM. The CDR3 sequence is 14 residues long.